Below are 8 T cell receptor beta chains sequenced from a single sample in a study of radiotherapy plus CTLA-4 blockade in lung cancer. The data were produced by immunoSEQ multiplex PCR, yet TCRdb's version contains in-frame clones alone and is incomplete. The table includes about 98,000 clones, more than 75% detected once. The sample here was peripheral blood, taken from a patient treated with radiotherapy plus ipilimumab. The origin of the receptors is a human donor with non-small cell lung cancer who had a partial response to radiotherapy plus ipilimumab.

The chain combines TRBV6-1 with TRBJ2-7; perhaps TRBD1 as D (6 bases). The V gene's germline CDR1 is MNHNS and CDR2 SASEGT. V gave up 6 bases and J gave up 3 bases, with 9 bases separating them. This CDR3 is 12 amino acids long. The CDR3 sequence: CASRTGSYEQYF. The CDR3 DNA sequence: TGTGCCAGCAGGACAGGTAGCTACGAGCAGTACTTC.

As concerns this clone: One end of the junction varies from germline; a read error may be responsible. The rearrangement links TRBV7-9 to TRBJ2-2; 8 bases fit TRBD2. The CDR3 runs to 15 residues. CDR1 and CDR2 (germline): SEHNR, FQNEAQ (reference sequence). CDR3 residues: CASSLRDKGSGGLFF. In DNA form, the CDR3 reads TGTGCCAGCAGCCTCAGGGACAAAGGAAGCGGGGGGCTGTTTTTT.

The chain recombines TRBV6-5 with TRBJ2-7, with 8 bases that match TRBD1. Looked up from germline, CDR1 is MNHEY and CDR2 is SVGAGI. V shed 11 bases, J shed 1 base, and the junction held 4 bases outside the gene matches. The CDR3 sequence is 12 residues long. The CDR3 DNA follows: TGTGCCGGCGGGACAGGTTCCTACGAGCAGTACTTC. It encodes CAGGTGSYEQYF.

The gene calls are TRBV6-6 and TRBJ1-2, with D possibly matching TRBD1 (6 bases). V was cut by 3 bases and J by 0 bases, with 8 bases left in between. The CDR3 sequence is 14 residues long. Looked up from germline, CDR1 is MNHNY and CDR2 is SVGAGI (reference sequence). This chain's CDR3 is CASSYRQANYGYTF. In DNA, the CDR3 is TGTGCCAGCAGTTATCGACAGGCTAACTATGGCTACACCTTC.

Regarding this clone: Other nucleotide sequences from this sample produce the same CDR3. J is TRBJ2-7 and V is TRBV7-2; no clear D. This CDR3 is 12 amino acids long. CDR1 SGHTA and CDR2 FQGNSA come from the germline V gene. The V gene lost 3 bases and the J gene lost 0 bases, with 3 bases spanning the gap. CDR3 amino acids: CASSFSSYEQYF. The CDR3 region has the DNA TGTGCCAGCAGCTTCTCCTCCTACGAGCAGTACTTC.

The chain links TRBV7-2 to TRBJ2-1; tentatively, D is TRBD2 (7 bases). CDR3 length: 18 residues. V gave up 0 bases and J gave up 1 base, with 16 bases separating them. Germline V CDR1 and CDR2: SGHTA, FQGNSA. The CDR3 nucleotides are TGTGCCAGCAGCTTAGCGGGGGGGGCCTTGATTTCCTACAATGAGCAGTTCTTC. Encoded protein: CASSLAGGALISYNEQFF.

The gene calls are TRBV29-1 and TRBJ2-7; TRBD1 matches at 7 bases. Germline-derived CDR1 and CDR2 are SQVTM and ANQGSEA. CDR3 size: 14 residues. Trimming removed 2 bases from V and 0 bases from J; junction bases left unmatched: 4. As DNA, the CDR3 is TGCAGCGTTGAATCGACAGGGCACTCCTACGAGCAGTACTTC. Residues: CSVESTGHSYEQYF.

This chain connects TRBV19 to TRBJ1-2; maybe TRBD1 (5 bases). V lost 10 bases and J lost 8, with 23 bases in between. CDR1 is LNHDA, CDR2 SQIVND, per germline (reference sequence). The CDR3 loop spans 14 amino acids. CDR3 DNA: TGTGCCACCAAGGAGACTTGGGGCGAGTACGGCTACACCTTC. Translated: CATKETWGEYGYTF. The full variable domain, with the rest looked up from reference TRBV19 and TRBJ1-2, is DGGITQSPKYLFRKEGQNVTLSCEQNLNHDAMYWYRQDPGQGLRLIYYSQIVNDFQKGDIAEGYSVSREKKESFPLTVTSAQKNPTAFYLCATKETWGEYGYTFGSGTRLTVV.